The 25 T cell receptor beta chains listed next were all sequenced from one sample in a study of long-term antiretroviral therapy in people with HIV. Sequencing used immunoSEQ v3.0 at survey level. Some clones are missing from TCRdb's copy, which holds only in-frame ones; the method was immunoSEQ multiplex PCR. This sample carries just under 20,000 clones, around 90% of them seen once, and the ten largest clones take roughly 3.7%. Sample: unsorted PBMCs, taken 2.1 years after starting antiretroviral therapy. These receptors were taken from a man aged 18 to 29 with HIV.

This chain joins TRBV11-1 and TRBJ1-1, with D maybe TRBD1 (5 bases). V was cut by 3 bases and J by 8 bases, with 7 bases left in between. The germline CDR1 and CDR2 sequences are SGHAT and FQDESV (reference sequence). The CDR3 is made up of 11 amino acids. CDR3 nucleotide sequence: TGTGCCAGCAGCTTTGACAGAGAAGCTTTCTTT. This translates into CASSFDREAFF.

Here the CDR3 reads CASSSQGTGNTIYF. The CDR3 bases are TGCGCCAGCAGCTCCCAGGGAACTGGAAACACCATATATTTT. The genes are TRBV5-1 and TRBJ1-3; D may be TRBD1 (5 bases). Trimming took off 3 bases at V and 2 bases at J, with 9 bases between the two ends. This CDR3 has 14 residues. CDR1 and CDR2 from the germline V gene are SGHRS and YFSETQ.

V usage is TRBV7-9 and J usage is TRBJ1-2; 7 bases match TRBD1. V shed 4 bases, J shed 3 bases, and the junction held 8 bases outside the gene matches. From germline, CDR1 is SEHNR and CDR2 FQNEAQ (reference sequence). The CDR3 loop spans 15 amino acids. The CDR3 sequence is CASSSPTGLDYGYTF. Here the CDR3 DNA reads TGTGCCAGCAGCTCCCCGACAGGGCTCGACTATGGCTACACCTTC.

This chain uses TRBV6-1 with TRBJ2-2; tentative D call: TRBD2 (6 bases). Germline V gene sequence: CDR1 MNHNS, CDR2 SASEGT. Trimming took 10 bases from V and 3 from J, leaving 15 bases between them. The CDR3 is 14 residues long. The chain's CDR3 is CATPGREDTGELFF. The CDR3 DNA follows: TGTGCCACCCCTGGAAGGGAGGACACCGGGGAGCTGTTTTTT.

The genes are TRBV27 and TRBJ1-5; D unresolved. Trimming removed 2 bases from V and 0 bases from J, with 5 bases in between. Germline V gene lookup returns CDR1 MNHEY and CDR2 SMNVEV (reference sequence). The CDR3 has 14 residues. The CDR3, as DNA: TGTGCCAGCAGTTTACAGAGTAGCAATCAGCCCCAGCATTTT. It yields the protein CASSLQSSNQPQHF.

The V and J genes are TRBV5-1 and TRBJ2-7; D is ambiguous. Germline-derived CDR1 and CDR2 are SGHRS and YFSETQ. Trimming pared 1 base from V and 7 bases from J, leaving 9 bases between. The CDR3 extends over 12 amino acids. CDR3 loop: CASSLNEGEQYF. The CDR3 nucleotides are TGCGCCAGCAGCTTGAATGAAGGGGAGCAGTACTTC.

V usage is TRBV27 and J usage is TRBJ1-4; 9 nucleotides align to TRBD1. CDR3 length: 16 residues. V was clipped by 7 bases and J by 5 bases; unmatched bases: 11. Germline CDR1 is MNHEY and CDR2 is SMNVEV (reference sequence). CDR3 sequence reads: CASTPFTGTGNEKLFF. CDR3 bases: TGTGCCAGCACCCCCTTCACCGGGACAGGGAATGAAAAACTGTTTTTT.

This clone was seen a few times. The chain combines TRBV6-5 with TRBJ2-7; a weak D match, TRBD1 (6 bases). This CDR3 is 12 amino acids long. Germline V gene sequence: CDR1 MNHEY, CDR2 SVGAGI. Trimming left V 2 bases short and J 6 bases short, with 8 bases between. In nucleotides, the CDR3 is TGTGCCAGCAGTTACCGAGGGGGCGAGCAGTACTTC. Protein product: CASSYRGGEQYF.

This chain uses TRBV7-9 with TRBJ1-2; 12 nucleotides align to TRBD1. The CDR3 length is 14 residues. V shed 3 bases, J shed 4 bases, and the junction held 0 bases outside the gene matches. Germline values: CDR1 SEHNR, CDR2 FQNEAQ (reference sequence). The CDR3 nucleotides are TGTGCCAGCAGCTTGGGACAGGGGGCCTATGGCTACACCTTC. Its translation: CASSLGQGAYGYTF.

The CDR3 region is CATSRDLGDHQLFF. The CDR3 coding sequence is TGTGCCACCAGCAGAGATCTAGGCGACCATCAACTGTTTTTT. The chain uses TRBV15 and TRBJ1-4; D gene uncertain. The V gene's germline CDR1 is LNHNV and CDR2 YYDKDF (reference sequence). Between the trimmed V and J ends, which lost 0 bases and 12 bases, there was a span of 14 bases. The CDR3 runs 14 residues.

CDR3 nucleotide sequence: TGTGCCATCAAACGCCAGGAGGGCCCTGAAGCTTTCTTT. It translates to CAIKRQEGPEAFF. V is TRBV10-3 and J is TRBJ1-1, with no clear D. There are 13 residues in the CDR3. V was trimmed by 7 bases and J by 6 bases, leaving 15 bases between them. In germline, CDR1 is ENHRY, CDR2 SYGVKD.

This clone was detected once. This rearrangement joins TRBV5-4 to TRBJ2-7; D call uncertain. Germline CDR1 is SGHNT and CDR2 is YYREEE (reference sequence). CDR3 length: 16 residues. V was shortened by 4 bases and J by 1 base, with 18 bases between the two germline ends. The CDR3 sequence: CASSPTPGPSSYEQYF. CDR3 in DNA: TGTGCCAGCAGCCCCACTCCCGGGCCGTCTTCCTACGAGCAGTACTTC.

The chain recombines TRBV27 with TRBJ1-1, with 10 bases that match TRBD1. CDR1 and CDR2 from the germline V gene are MNHEY and SMNVEV (reference sequence). This CDR3 has 15 residues. Trimming took 3 bases from V and 7 from J; bases not matched to a gene: 8. This CDR3 reads CASSFSGTGVFEAFF. In DNA form, the CDR3 reads TGTGCCAGCAGTTTTAGCGGGACAGGGGTATTTGAAGCTTTCTTT.

For the CDR3, the DNA is TGTGCCAGCATGGTAGCGGGAGACCCCTACGAGCAGTACTTC. Protein: CASMVAGDPYEQYF. V usage is TRBV6-5 and J usage is TRBJ2-7, with 9 bases aligning to TRBD2. The CDR3 contains 14 residues. Germline lookup yields CDR1 MNHEY and CDR2 SVGAGI. The V segment lost 7 bases and the J segment 2 bases; nucleotides outside the gene matches: 6.

The V call is TRBV7-2, the J call TRBJ2-7; TRBD2 aligns across 8 bases. Germline V gene lookup returns CDR1 SGHTA and CDR2 FQGNSA. The CDR3 loop spans 14 amino acids. Trimming at V came to 0 bases and at J to 5 bases, leaving 3 bases not matched to a gene. The CDR3 here is CASSLAAGANEQYF. CDR3 DNA: TGTGCCAGCAGCTTAGCAGCGGGAGCTAACGAGCAGTACTTC.

The chain is built from TRBV9 and TRBJ1-1; TRBD1 is a possible D gene (6 bases). Germline V gene data show CDR1 as SGDLS and CDR2 as YYNGEE. Trimming pared 4 bases from V and 0 bases from J, leaving 10 bases between. The CDR3 loop spans 14 amino acids. CDR3 DNA: TGTGCCAGCAGCATAGGGGGGCTGAACACTGAAGCTTTCTTT. This encodes CASSIGGLNTEAFF. Full variable domain (rest looked up from reference TRBV9 and TRBJ1-1): DSGVTQTPKHLITATGQRVTLRCSPRSGDLSVYWYQQSLDQGLQFLIQYYNGEERAKGNILERFSAQQFPDLHSELNLSSLELGDSALYFCASSIGGLNTEAFFGQGTRLTVV.

Notes on this clone: The conserved phenylalanine or tryptophan is not found at the CDR3 terminus, so this likely reflects a read error. The DNA is omitted, as the CDR3 cannot be located on it reliably, and the CDR3 follows TCRdb's listing. V and J are TRBV4-1 and TRBJ1-1. CDR1 and CDR2 from the germline V gene are MGHRA and YSYEKL. From its first to its last residue, the CDR3 has 9 amino acids. CDR3 protein: CASSLPGKT.

The chain joins TRBV2 to TRBJ2-3, with a weak D call TRBD2 (7 bases). Germline loops: CDR1 SNHLY, CDR2 FYNNEI. The ends were cut back, 7 bases at V and 5 bases at J, with 22 bases in the middle. CDR3 length equals 16 residues. The CDR3 DNA is TGTGCCAGCACCCGGAGGTGGCGGGGGCCCGGAGATACGCAGTATTTT. Translation gives CASTRRWRGPGDTQYF. The whole variable domain, remainder taken from reference TRBV2 and TRBJ2-3, is EPEVTQTPSHQVTQMGQEVILRCVPISNHLYFYWYRQILGQKVEFLVSFYNNEISEKSEIFDDQFSVERPDGSNFTLKIRSTKLEDSAMYFCASTRRWRGPGDTQYFGPGTRLTVL.

This chain uses TRBV28 with TRBJ2-5, with D unclear. The V gene's germline CDR1 is MDHEN and CDR2 SYDVKM. The CDR3 runs to 15 residues. V was clipped by 5 bases and J by 5 bases, with 18 bases between them. The CDR3 spells CASSPSLVDSETQYF. CDR3 nucleotide sequence: TGTGCCAGCAGTCCGTCCCTCGTCGATAGTGAGACCCAGTACTTC.

With regard to this clone: Within the sample, other DNA sequences also encode this same CDR3. V gene TRBV18 combines with J gene TRBJ2-7, with D uncertain. This CDR3 is 12 amino acids long. Germline CDR1 and CDR2: KGHSH and LQKENI. The V end was cut by 2 bases, the J end by 2 bases, with 4 bases between. CDR3 sequence reads: CASSPGAYEQYF. The CDR3 region has the DNA TGTGCCAGCTCACCAGGGGCCTACGAGCAGTACTTC.

The DNA of the CDR3 is TGTGCCAGCAGCTCCCTTGACCCCGTGATCAGCTATGGCTACACCTTC. This translates into CASSSLDPVISYGYTF. The rearrangement joins TRBV7-2 to TRBJ1-2; D remains unclear. Trimming took 4 bases from V and 4 from J, leaving 19 bases between them. The V gene's germline CDR1 is SGHTA and CDR2 FQGNSA. CDR3 size: 16 residues.

This chain connects TRBV30 to TRBJ2-5; D gene ambiguous. The CDR3 consists of 15 residues. From germline, CDR1 is GTSNPN and CDR2 SVGIG (reference sequence). Trimming removed 0 bases from V and 2 bases from J, with 13 bases in between. The chain's CDR3 is CAWSVLRQLQETQYF. For the CDR3, the DNA is TGTGCCTGGAGTGTACTTCGTCAACTTCAAGAGACCCAGTACTTC.

The J gene is TRBJ2-6, the V gene TRBV4-1; D remains ambiguous. The V end lost 7 bases, the J end lost 3 bases, and 10 bases lay between the germline ends. The CDR3 has 14 residues. Germline V lookup: CDR1 MGHRA, CDR2 YSYEKL. In DNA form, the CDR3 reads TGCGCCAGCACCGCGGAGAGTGGGGCCAACGTCCTGACTTTC. This translates into CASTAESGANVLTF.

V is TRBV11-2 and J is TRBJ2-7; 11 bases are shared with TRBD2. The CDR3 sequence is 14 residues long. V gave up 1 base and J gave up 4 bases; unmatched junction bases: 0. Germline V gene lookup returns CDR1 SGHAT and CDR2 FQNNGV. The CDR3 region has the DNA TGTGCCAGCAGCTTAGGGACTAGCGGGTACGAGCAGTACTTC. This codes for CASSLGTSGYEQYF.

Here the CDR3 reads CASSLVGSGSREQYF. In DNA form, the CDR3 reads TGTGCCAGCAGCTTGGTGGGCAGCGGGTCGAGGGAGCAGTACTTC. V and J are TRBV7-9 and TRBJ2-7; TRBD2 is a possible D gene (6 bases). Germline assignment: CDR1 SEHNR and CDR2 FQNEAQ (reference sequence). Trimming shortened V by 3 bases and J by 7 bases, and 19 bases separated the two germline ends. This CDR3 is built from 15 residues.